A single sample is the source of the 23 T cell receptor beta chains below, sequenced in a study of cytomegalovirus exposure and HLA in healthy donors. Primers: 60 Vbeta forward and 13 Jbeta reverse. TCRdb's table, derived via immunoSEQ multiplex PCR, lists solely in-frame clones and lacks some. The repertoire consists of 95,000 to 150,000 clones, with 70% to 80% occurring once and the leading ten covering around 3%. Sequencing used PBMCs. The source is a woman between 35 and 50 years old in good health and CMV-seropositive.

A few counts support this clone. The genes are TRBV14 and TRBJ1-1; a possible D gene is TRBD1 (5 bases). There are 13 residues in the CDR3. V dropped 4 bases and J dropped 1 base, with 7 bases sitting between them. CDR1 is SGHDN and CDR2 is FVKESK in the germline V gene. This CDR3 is CASSLQGNTEAFF. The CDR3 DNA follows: TGTGCCAGCAGCCTCCAGGGGAACACTGAAGCTTTCTTT.

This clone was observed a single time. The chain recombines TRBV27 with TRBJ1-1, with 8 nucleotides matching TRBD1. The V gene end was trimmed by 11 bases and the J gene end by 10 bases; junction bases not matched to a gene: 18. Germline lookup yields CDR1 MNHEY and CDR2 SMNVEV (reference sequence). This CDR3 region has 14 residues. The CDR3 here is CASGLQGAFLGAFF. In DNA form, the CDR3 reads TGTGCCTCAGGGTTGCAGGGGGCCTTCCTCGGAGCTTTCTTT.

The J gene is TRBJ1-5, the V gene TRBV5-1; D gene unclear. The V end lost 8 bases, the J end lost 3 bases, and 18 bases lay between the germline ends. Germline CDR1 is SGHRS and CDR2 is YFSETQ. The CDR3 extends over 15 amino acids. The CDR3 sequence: CASTHPRVPNQPQHF. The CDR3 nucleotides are TGCGCCAGTACTCACCCCCGGGTCCCCAATCAGCCCCAGCATTTT.

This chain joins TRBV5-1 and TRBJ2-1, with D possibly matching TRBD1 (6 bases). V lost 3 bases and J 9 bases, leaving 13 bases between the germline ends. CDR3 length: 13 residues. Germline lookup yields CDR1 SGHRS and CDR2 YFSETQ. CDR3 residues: CASSSPGVAEQFF. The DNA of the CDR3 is TGCGCCAGCAGCTCTCCAGGGGTAGCTGAGCAGTTCTTC.

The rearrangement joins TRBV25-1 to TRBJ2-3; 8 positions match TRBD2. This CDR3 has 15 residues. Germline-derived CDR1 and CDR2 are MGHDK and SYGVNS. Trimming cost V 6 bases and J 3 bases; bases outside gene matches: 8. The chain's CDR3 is CASRVGGAPTDTQYF. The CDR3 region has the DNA TGTGCCAGCAGGGTCGGGGGGGCCCCTACAGATACGCAGTATTTT. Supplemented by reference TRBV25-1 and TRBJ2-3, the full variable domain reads EADIYQTPRYLVIGTGKKITLECSQTMGHDKMYWYQQDPGMELHLIHYSYGVNSTEKGDLSSESTVSRIRTEHFPLTLESARPSHTSQYLCASRVGGAPTDTQYFGPGTRLTVL.

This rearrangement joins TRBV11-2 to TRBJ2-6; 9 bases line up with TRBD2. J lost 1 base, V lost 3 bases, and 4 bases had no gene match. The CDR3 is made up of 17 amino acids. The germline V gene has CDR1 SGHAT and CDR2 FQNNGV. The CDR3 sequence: CASSLASGKSGANVLTF. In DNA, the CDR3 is TGTGCCAGCAGCTTGGCTAGCGGGAAATCTGGGGCCAACGTCCTGACTTTC.

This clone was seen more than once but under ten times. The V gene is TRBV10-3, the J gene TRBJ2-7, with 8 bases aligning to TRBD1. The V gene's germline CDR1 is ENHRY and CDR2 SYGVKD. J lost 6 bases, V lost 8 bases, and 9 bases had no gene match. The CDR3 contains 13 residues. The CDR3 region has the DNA TGTGCCATCGCCACTGCTACAGGGGGCGAGCAGTACTTC. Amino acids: CAIATATGGEQYF.

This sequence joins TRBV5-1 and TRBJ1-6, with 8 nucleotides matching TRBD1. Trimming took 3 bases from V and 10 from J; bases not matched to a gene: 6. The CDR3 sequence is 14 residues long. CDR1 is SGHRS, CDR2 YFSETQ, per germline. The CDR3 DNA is TGCGCCAGCAGCTCCGGGACAGGTTGGTCACCCCTCCACTTT. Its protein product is CASSSGTGWSPLHF.

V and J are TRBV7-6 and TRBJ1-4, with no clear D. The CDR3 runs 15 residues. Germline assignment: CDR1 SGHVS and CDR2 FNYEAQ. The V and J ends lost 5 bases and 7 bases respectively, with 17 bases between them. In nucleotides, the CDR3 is TGTGCCAGCAGCCCAATGGGAGTGGAGGGTGAAAAACTGTTTTTT. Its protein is CASSPMGVEGEKLFF.

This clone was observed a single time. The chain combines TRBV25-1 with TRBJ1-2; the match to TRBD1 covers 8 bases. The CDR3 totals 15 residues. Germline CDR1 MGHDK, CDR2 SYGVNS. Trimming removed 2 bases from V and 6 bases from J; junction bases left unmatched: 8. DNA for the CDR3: TGTGCCAGCAGTGAACCGCAGGGGGCGCGGGATGGCTACACCTTC. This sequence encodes CASSEPQGARDGYTF.

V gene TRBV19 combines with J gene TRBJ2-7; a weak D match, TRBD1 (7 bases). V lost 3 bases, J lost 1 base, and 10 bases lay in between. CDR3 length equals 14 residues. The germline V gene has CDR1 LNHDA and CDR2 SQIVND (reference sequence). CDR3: CASSIAGQSYEQYF. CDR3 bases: TGTGCCAGTAGTATTGCGGGACAGTCCTACGAGCAGTACTTC. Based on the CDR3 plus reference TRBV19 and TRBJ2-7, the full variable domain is DGGITQSPKYLFRKEGQNVTLSCEQNLNHDAMYWYRQDPGQGLRLIYYSQIVNDFQKGDIAEGYSVSREKKESFPLTVTSAQKNPTAFYLCASSIAGQSYEQYFGPGTRLTVT.

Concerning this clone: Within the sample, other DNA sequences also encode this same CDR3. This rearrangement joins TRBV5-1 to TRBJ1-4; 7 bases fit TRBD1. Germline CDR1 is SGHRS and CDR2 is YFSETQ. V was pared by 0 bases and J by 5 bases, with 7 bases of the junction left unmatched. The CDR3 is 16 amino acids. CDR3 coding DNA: TGCGCCAGCAGCTTGGCCTGGGACAGAAGAAATGAAAAACTGTTTTTT. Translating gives CASSLAWDRRNEKLFF.

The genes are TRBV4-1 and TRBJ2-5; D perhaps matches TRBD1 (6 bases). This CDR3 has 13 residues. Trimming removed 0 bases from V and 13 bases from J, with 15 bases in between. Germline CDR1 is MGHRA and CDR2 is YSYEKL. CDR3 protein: CASSQDGDTATYF. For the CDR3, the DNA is TGCGCCAGCAGCCAAGATGGGGACACCGCCACGTACTTC.

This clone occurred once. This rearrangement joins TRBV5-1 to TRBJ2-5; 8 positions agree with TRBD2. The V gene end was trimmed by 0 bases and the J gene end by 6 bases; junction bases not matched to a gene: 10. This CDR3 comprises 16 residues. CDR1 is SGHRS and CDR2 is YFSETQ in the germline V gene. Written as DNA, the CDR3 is TGCGCCAGCAGCTTGGAGGCCGGGGGGGCCGAACAGACCCAGTACTTC. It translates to CASSLEAGGAEQTQYF.

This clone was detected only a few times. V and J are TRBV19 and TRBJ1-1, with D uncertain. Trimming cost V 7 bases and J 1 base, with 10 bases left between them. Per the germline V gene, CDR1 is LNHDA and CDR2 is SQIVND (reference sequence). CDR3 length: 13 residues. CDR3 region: CASNAGRNTEAFF. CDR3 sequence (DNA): TGTGCCAGTAATGCCGGGAGGAACACTGAAGCTTTCTTT.

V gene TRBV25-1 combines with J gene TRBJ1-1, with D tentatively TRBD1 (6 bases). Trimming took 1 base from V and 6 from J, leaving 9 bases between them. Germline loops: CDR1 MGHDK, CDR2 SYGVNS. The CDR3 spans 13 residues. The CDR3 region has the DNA TGTGCCAGCAGTGAATTTGGGGGCCCTGAAGCTTTCTTT. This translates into CASSEFGGPEAFF.

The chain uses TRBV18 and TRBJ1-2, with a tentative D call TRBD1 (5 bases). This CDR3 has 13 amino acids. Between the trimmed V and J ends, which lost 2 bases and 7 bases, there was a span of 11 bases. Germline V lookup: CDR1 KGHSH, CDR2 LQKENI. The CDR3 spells CASSPDQGAGYTF. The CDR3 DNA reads TGTGCCAGCTCACCAGATCAGGGTGCTGGCTACACCTTC. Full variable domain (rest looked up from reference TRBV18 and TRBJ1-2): NAGVMQNPRHLVRRRGQEARLRCSPMKGHSHVYWYRQLPEEGLKFMVYLQKENIIDESGMPKERFSAEFPKEGPSILRIQQVVRGDSAAYFCASSPDQGAGYTFGSGTRLTVV.

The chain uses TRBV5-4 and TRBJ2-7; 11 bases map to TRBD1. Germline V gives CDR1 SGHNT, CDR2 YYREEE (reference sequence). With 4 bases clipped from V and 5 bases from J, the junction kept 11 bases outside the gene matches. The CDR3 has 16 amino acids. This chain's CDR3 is CASSGQVGQGAHEQYF. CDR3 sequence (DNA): TGTGCCAGCAGCGGACAAGTAGGACAGGGGGCCCACGAGCAGTACTTC.

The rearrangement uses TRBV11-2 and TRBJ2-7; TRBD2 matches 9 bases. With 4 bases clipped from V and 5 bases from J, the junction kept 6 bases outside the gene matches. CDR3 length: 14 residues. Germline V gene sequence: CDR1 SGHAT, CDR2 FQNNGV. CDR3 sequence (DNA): TGTGCCAGCAGCTCTCTAGCGGGAAGGAACGAGCAGTACTTC. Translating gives CASSSLAGRNEQYF.

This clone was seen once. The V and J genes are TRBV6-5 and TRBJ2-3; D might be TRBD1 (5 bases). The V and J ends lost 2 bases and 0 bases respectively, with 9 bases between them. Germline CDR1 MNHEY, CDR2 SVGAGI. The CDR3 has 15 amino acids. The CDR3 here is CASSYGTGSTDTQYF. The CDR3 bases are TGTGCCAGCAGTTACGGAACAGGAAGCACAGATACGCAGTATTTT.

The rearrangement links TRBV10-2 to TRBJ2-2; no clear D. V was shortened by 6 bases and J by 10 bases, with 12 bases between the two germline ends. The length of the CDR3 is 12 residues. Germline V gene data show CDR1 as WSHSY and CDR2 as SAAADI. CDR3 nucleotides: TGCGCCAGCAGGAACCCCCAGTCGGAGCTGTTTTTT. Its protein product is CASRNPQSELFF.

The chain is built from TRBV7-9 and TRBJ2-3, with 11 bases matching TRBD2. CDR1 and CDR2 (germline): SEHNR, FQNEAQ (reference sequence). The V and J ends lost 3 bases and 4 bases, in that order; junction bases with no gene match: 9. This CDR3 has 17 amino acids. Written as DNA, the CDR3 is TGTGCCAGCAGCTTGTTGGTAGCGGGGGGGCTGTCAGATACGCAGTATTTT. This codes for CASSLLVAGGLSDTQYF.

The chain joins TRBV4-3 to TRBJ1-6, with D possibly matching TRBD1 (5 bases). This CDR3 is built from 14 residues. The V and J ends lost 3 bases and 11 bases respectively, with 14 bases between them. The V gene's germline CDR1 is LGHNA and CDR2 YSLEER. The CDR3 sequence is CASSQGQGFTPLHF. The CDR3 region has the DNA TGCGCCAGCAGCCAGGGGCAGGGCTTTACACCCCTCCACTTT.